In its sample, the clone carrying this T cell receptor beta chain was seen a few times. The antigen remains undetermined. The record originates from a study of T-cell memory formation after mild COVID-19. The trim removed 10 bases at V and 4 bases at J, leaving 10 bases unmatched. This CDR3 region has 15 residues. General observations from the study: The study detected some responding clones in pre-infection memory, suggesting cross-reactive memory joined.

MiXCR, applied by TCRdb to the 5' RACE reads, yields one record per CDR3 protein. Found here are approximately 99,000 distinct CDR3 sequences, roughly 19% of them singletons; the top ten hold approximately 5%. Sequencing input: PBMCs or a T cell subset sorted from them (not recorded which). The chain couples TRBV12-3 or TRBV12-4 to TRBJ2-2; 9 bases match TRBD1. The origin of this receptor is a man younger than 35 who had mild COVID-19 (a few samples of this study predate the infection). Cell type and time point are not known. This CDR3 reads CATRTGTGFTGELFF. CDR3 bases: TGTGCCACCAGAACCGGGACAGGGTTCACCGGGGAGCTGTTTTTT.